A single sample is the source of the 12 T cell receptor beta chains below, sequenced in a study of regulatory T cells in long-lasting Graves disease. Time point meaning: persistent/refractory GD, antithyroid drugs over 5 years with positive TRAb. TCR sequences were obtained from RNA taken from PBMCs. The authors built TCR beta libraries using iRepertoire HTBI primers and Arm-PCR of CDR3 regions. TCRdb recomputed calls from the multiplex PCR reads with MiXCR, one row per CDR3 protein. The top ten hold roughly a quarter of the sample, which has a few hundred thousand distinct CDR3 sequences, around a quarter seen once. Sequenced material: peripheral blood mononuclear cells (PBMCs), taken when the disease was refractory, from a patient treated with antithyroid drugs. These TCRs come from a female donor with Graves disease.

In its sample, this clonotype was seen a few times. The chain has TRBV6-2 or TRBV6-3 and TRBJ1-5; no clear D gene. Trimming shortened V by 2 bases and J by 1 base, and 9 bases separated the two germline ends. Germline values: CDR1 MNHEY, CDR2 SVGEGT. The CDR3 contains 15 residues. Here the CDR3 DNA reads TGTGCCAGCAGTTACAGGGTTGGGAGCAATCAGCCCCAGCATTTT. Its protein is CASSYRVGSNQPQHF.

The table lists this clonotype with many counts. The chain couples TRBV20-1 to TRBJ1-1; possible D gene TRBD1, 5 bases. The CDR3 is 13 amino acids. CDR1 and CDR2 (germline): DFQATT, SNEGSKA (reference sequence). Trimming removed 4 bases at V and 0 bases at J, with 9 bases between. The chain's CDR3 is CSAIRGVNTEAFF. The CDR3 DNA follows: TGCAGTGCTATTAGGGGTGTGAACACTGAAGCTTTCTTT.

Ten or more counts support this clonotype. V and J are TRBV20-1 and TRBJ2-7, with unresolved D. From germline, CDR1 is DFQATT and CDR2 SNEGSKA (reference sequence). This CDR3 has 12 amino acids. V was cut by 4 bases and J by 3 bases, with 10 bases left in between. The CDR3 spells CSATDVRYEQYF. The CDR3 region has the DNA TGCAGTGCTACCGACGTCCGCTACGAGCAGTACTTC.

The CDR3 bases are TGCGCCAGCAGCCTCGGTGGGGGTACGCACGAGCAGTACTTC. Translating gives CASSLGGGTHEQYF. The chain links TRBV5-1 to TRBJ2-7; the D gene could be TRBD1 or TRBD2 (5 bases each). The germline V and J ends were trimmed by 4 bases and 5 bases, with 16 bases remaining between them. Germline V gene data show CDR1 as SGHRS and CDR2 as YFSETQ. CDR3 length: 14 amino acids.

The chain couples TRBV19 to TRBJ1-5; tentative D call: TRBD1 (6 bases). V lost 6 bases to trimming and J lost 7 bases, with 16 bases between them. The CDR3 loop spans 14 amino acids. Germline V CDR1 and CDR2: LNHDA, SQIVND (reference sequence). The chain's CDR3 is CASRKGEDWQPQHF. For the CDR3, the DNA is TGTGCCAGTAGAAAGGGGGAGGATTGGCAGCCCCAGCATTTT. Full variable domain (outside the CDR3, taken from reference TRBV19 and TRBJ1-5): DGGITQSPKYLFRKEGQNVTLSCEQNLNHDAMYWYRQDPGQGLRLIYYSQIVNDFQKGDIAEGYSVSREKKESFPLTVTSAQKNPTAFYLCASRKGEDWQPQHFGDGTRLSIL.

There are many counts of this clonotype. This chain uses TRBV2 with TRBJ1-1, with D possibly TRBD1 on 5 matching bases. Trimming stripped 1 base from V and 11 bases from J, with 11 bases between. The CDR3 length is 12 residues. Germline CDR1 and CDR2: SNHLY and FYNNEI. CDR3: CASSEVRGRAFF. CDR3 in DNA: TGTGCCAGCAGTGAAGTTCGGGGGAGGGCTTTCTTT.

The chain links TRBV20-1 to TRBJ2-7; possibly TRBD2 for D (6 bases). Germline V gene lookup returns CDR1 DFQATT and CDR2 SNEGSKA (reference sequence). CDR3 length: 15 amino acids. Trimming pared 5 bases from V and 3 bases from J, leaving 20 bases between. The chain's CDR3 is CSAHRPGTSVYEQYF. CDR3 nucleotide sequence: TGCAGTGCTCACCGACCCGGGACTTCCGTCTACGAGCAGTACTTC.

This clonotype was counted ten times or more. The V call is TRBV6-2 or TRBV6-3, the J call TRBJ2-7, with D uncertain. V shed 2 bases and J shed 6 bases, with 14 bases lying between them. CDR3 length: 14 residues. Germline-derived CDR1 and CDR2 are MNHEY and SVGEGT. The CDR3 spells CASSYVQQTSEQYF. The CDR3 bases are TGTGCCAGCAGTTACGTCCAGCAGACCTCCGAGCAGTACTTC.

CDR3 coding DNA: TGTGCCAGCAGCTCAGGGGAGAGGAGCAATCAGCCCCAGCATTTT. This encodes CASSSGERSNQPQHF. The chain combines TRBV3-1 with TRBJ1-5, with a weak D call TRBD1 (6 bases). The CDR3 is made up of 15 amino acids. CDR1 and CDR2 from the germline V gene are LGHDT and YNNKEL (reference sequence). Trimming took 5 bases from V and 1 from J, leaving 12 bases between them.

V gene TRBV10-2 combines with J gene TRBJ2-3; 12 positions match TRBD1. Trimming cost V 8 bases and J 6 bases; bases outside gene matches: 15. The CDR3 is 17 amino acids. Germline V gives CDR1 WSHSY, CDR2 SAAADI. The CDR3 here is CASSNPGTGGAYDTQYF. The DNA of the CDR3 is TGCGCCAGCTCAAACCCCGGGACAGGGGGCGCCTACGATACGCAGTATTTT.

The chain is built from TRBV20-1 and TRBJ2-3, with TRBD2 matching 10 bases. V lost 6 bases and J lost 1; bases outside the gene matches: 7. The germline gives CDR1 DFQATT, CDR2 SNEGSKA (reference sequence). The CDR3 loop spans 15 amino acids. CDR3 sequence reads: CSAPTGLAGTDTQYF. As DNA, the CDR3 is TGCAGTGCGCCCACTGGACTAGCGGGCACAGATACGCAGTATTTT.

The J gene is TRBJ1-3, the V gene TRBV4-3; no reliable D call. The CDR3 is 14 residues long. Germline V gene lookup returns CDR1 LGHNA and CDR2 YSLEER. Trimming took 1 base from V and 2 from J, leaving 6 bases between them. CDR3 coding DNA: TGCGCCAGCAGCCAAGGATCCGCTGGAAACACCATATATTTT. Translation: CASSQGSAGNTIYF.